A single sample gave rise to the 14 T cell receptor beta chains below, sequenced in a study of blood T cell repertoires in COVID-19. Produced via immunoSEQ multiplex PCR; TCRdb's table is partial and in-frame only. The sample shows approximately 280,000 clones, roughly 89% of them seen only once. Sequencing input: PBMCs or T cells enriched from blood (not recorded which). The receptor source for this set is a woman aged 18-35 years with acute COVID-19.

This clone was seen only a few times. The chain couples TRBV5-1 to TRBJ1-1; 8 bases line up with TRBD1. CDR1 SGHRS and CDR2 YFSETQ come from the germline V gene. V shed 4 bases and J 0 bases; nucleotides not matched to a gene: 5. CDR3 length: 15 amino acids. The CDR3 nucleotides are TGCGCCAGCAGCAGCGAACAGGGGGTGAACACTGAAGCTTTCTTT. Protein sequence: CASSSEQGVNTEAFF.

The chain combines TRBV27 with TRBJ1-5; 7 nucleotides agree with TRBD1. V dropped 6 bases and J dropped 2; count of bases not matched to a gene: 16. The CDR3 extends over 18 amino acids. The germline V gene has CDR1 MNHEY and CDR2 SMNVEV (reference sequence). CDR3 region: CASSLEGGREVGNQPQHF. CDR3 nucleotides: TGTGCCAGCAGCCTCGAAGGGGGCAGGGAAGTTGGCAATCAGCCCCAGCATTTT.

V usage is TRBV10-1 and J usage is TRBJ2-2; no definite D call. The V and J ends lost 5 bases and 6 bases respectively, with 10 bases between them. The germline CDR1 and CDR2 sequences are WNHNN and SYGVQD (reference sequence). The CDR3 extends over 13 amino acids. As DNA, the CDR3 is TGCGCCAGCAGTCCTTCGGGTTCCGGGGAGCTGTTTTTT. Amino acids: CASSPSGSGELFF.

Written as DNA, the CDR3 is TGCGCCAGCACCAGGGACAGCACCTCCTACGAGCAGTACTTC. It translates to CASTRDSTSYEQYF. This sequence joins TRBV5-1 and TRBJ2-7, with TRBD1 identical over 7 bases. After removal of 6 bases from V and 0 bases from J, the junction contained 6 bases not matched to a gene. The germline gives CDR1 SGHRS, CDR2 YFSETQ. The CDR3 is made up of 14 amino acids.

The chain combines TRBV30 with TRBJ2-1; 8 bases line up with TRBD2. The CDR3 has 15 residues. Germline V gives CDR1 GTSNPN, CDR2 SVGIG (reference sequence). V lost 0 bases to trimming and J lost 6 bases; unmatched junction nucleotides: 7. For the CDR3, the DNA is TGTGCCTGGAGTGTCGGGACTAGGAGAACCAATGAGCAGTTCTTC. As protein: CAWSVGTRRTNEQFF.

This chain uses TRBV12-5 with TRBJ2-7; TRBD1 is a possible D gene (5 bases). V lost 5 bases and J 2 bases, leaving 13 bases between the germline ends. Germline CDR1 is LGHNT and CDR2 is FRNRAP. The CDR3 covers 14 residues. For the CDR3, the DNA is TGTGCTAGTGGTCCACCCGACAGAACCTACGAGCAGTACTTC. Protein product: CASGPPDRTYEQYF.

This chain links TRBV7-2 with TRBJ1-1, with D possibly being TRBD1 (5 bases). Between the trimmed V and J ends, which lost 6 bases and 0 bases, there was a span of 8 bases. CDR1 is SGHTA, CDR2 FQGNSA, per germline. The CDR3 runs 13 residues. The CDR3 region has the DNA TGTGCCAGCAGGGGGGGAATGAACACTGAAGCTTTCTTT. As protein: CASRGGMNTEAFF.

This clone appeared once. This chain connects TRBV28 to TRBJ1-5; maybe TRBD1 (5 bases). The CDR3 is 15 amino acids. The germline V gene encodes CDR1 MDHEN and CDR2 SYDVKM. The CDR3 region has the DNA TGTGCGTCTGGGGGGATGGGGGATAGCAATCAGCCCCAGCATTTT. The encoded protein is CASGGMGDSNQPQHF.

In its sample, this clone was seen a few times. This rearrangement joins TRBV28 to TRBJ2-3; 13 positions agree with TRBD2. With 7 bases clipped from V and 6 bases from J, the junction kept 4 bases outside the gene matches. In germline, CDR1 is MDHEN, CDR2 SYDVKM. The CDR3 is 14 amino acids. The CDR3 is CASKLAGGPDTQYF. Written as DNA, the CDR3 is TGTGCCAGCAAACTAGCGGGAGGGCCGGATACGCAGTATTTT.

This chain uses TRBV2 with TRBJ1-6; no reliable D call. This CDR3 has 13 residues. From germline, CDR1 is SNHLY and CDR2 FYNNEI. Trimming pared 3 bases from V and 8 bases from J, leaving 8 bases between. The CDR3 DNA is TGTGCCAGCAGTGATTCCTCGGATTCACCCCTCCACTTT. It codes for CASSDSSDSPLHF.

This clone has a single count. The chain is built from TRBV19 and TRBJ2-2, with TRBD2 matching over 14 bases. With 3 bases clipped from V and 4 bases from J, the junction kept 4 bases outside the gene matches. This CDR3 comprises 17 residues. Looked up from germline, CDR1 is LNHDA and CDR2 is SQIVND (reference sequence). The CDR3 region is CASSMGLAGEGTGELFF. The CDR3, as DNA: TGTGCCAGTAGTATGGGACTAGCGGGAGAAGGCACCGGGGAGCTGTTTTTT.

V is TRBV19 and J is TRBJ2-7, with 10 bases aligning to TRBD2. CDR1 and CDR2 (germline): LNHDA, SQIVND (reference sequence). The CDR3 consists of 15 residues. Losses at the gene ends were 6 bases for V and 5 bases for J; bases not matched to a gene: 10. The CDR3 coding sequence is TGTGCCAGTAGCCCCTTACTAGCGGGATCTGACGAGCAGTACTTC. Amino acid sequence: CASSPLLAGSDEQYF.

CDR3 DNA: TGTGCCAGCAGTTTCCAGGGAAGCAATCAGCCCCAGCATTTT. Translation gives CASSFQGSNQPQHF. The chain recombines TRBV27 with TRBJ1-5, with D possibly TRBD1 on 5 matching bases. The germline CDR1 and CDR2 sequences are MNHEY and SMNVEV (reference sequence). CDR3 length equals 14 residues. The ends were cut back, 3 bases at V and 1 base at J, with 7 bases in the middle.

The chain uses TRBV5-6 and TRBJ2-7, with a weak D call TRBD2 (5 bases). The germline V and J ends were trimmed by 2 bases and 3 bases, with 18 bases remaining between them. The CDR3 loop spans 16 amino acids. Looked up from germline, CDR1 is SGHDT and CDR2 is YYEEEE. CDR3 amino acids: CASSFSLEGFYYEQYF. The CDR3 DNA sequence: TGTGCCAGCAGCTTCAGCCTTGAGGGTTTCTACTACGAGCAGTACTTC.